These 21 T cell receptor beta chains were sequenced from one sample in a study of T cell responses to AZD1222 COVID-19 vaccine. Sequencing used immunoSEQ multiplex PCR; TCRdb keeps in-frame clones, though not all of them. The sample consists of roughly 65,000 clones, 80% of them appearing once. The source material was peripheral blood, sampled on day 0 of AZD1222 vaccination. The source is an adult in good health.

This clone was detected only a few times. The rearrangement uses TRBV7-9 and TRBJ1-2; D is unresolved. In germline, CDR1 is SEHNR, CDR2 FQNEAQ (reference sequence). V lost 0 bases, J lost 0 bases, and 8 bases lay in between. The CDR3 length is 15 residues. The CDR3 region is CASSLASVANYGYTF. DNA of the CDR3: TGTGCCAGCAGCTTAGCAAGTGTGGCTAACTATGGCTACACCTTC.

The CDR3 nucleotides are TGCGCCAGCAGCAAGCCCGCAGGGGGCTGGTCCCTAAGTGAGCAGTTCTTC. Amino acids: CASSKPAGGWSLSEQFF. This chain connects TRBV4-1 to TRBJ2-1, with TRBD1 matching 8 bases. V shed 5 bases, J shed 9 bases, and the junction held 18 bases outside the gene matches. The CDR3 has 17 residues. Germline V CDR1 and CDR2: MGHRA, YSYEKL.

This rearrangement joins TRBV28 to TRBJ1-2; D is unclear. This CDR3 has 11 amino acids. Trimming took 6 bases from V and 4 from J, leaving 6 bases between them. The germline V gene has CDR1 MDHEN and CDR2 SYDVKM. The CDR3 spells CASRTSYGYTF. The DNA for the CDR3 is TGTGCCAGCAGGACCAGCTATGGCTACACCTTC.

The chain carries TRBV25-1 and TRBJ2-3; D unresolved. Germline CDR1 is MGHDK and CDR2 is SYGVNS. This CDR3 has 13 amino acids. Trimming cost V 6 bases and J 6 bases, with 13 bases left between them. The CDR3 DNA sequence: TGTGCCAGCAGGTACGAGGTTCGGGATACGCAGTATTTT. This sequence encodes CASRYEVRDTQYF.

Comment on this clone: An end of the junction differs from the germline gene, which may be a read error. This sequence joins TRBV19 and TRBJ1-2; D unclear. The V gene's germline CDR1 is LNHDA and CDR2 SQIVND (reference sequence). There are 12 residues in the CDR3. In DNA, the CDR3 is TGTGCCAGTAGTATAGATCGTGGAGTCCCGTCCTTC. Translating gives CASSIDRGVPSF.

V is TRBV2 and J is TRBJ2-6, with 8 bases identical to TRBD1. This CDR3 contains 16 residues. With 7 bases clipped from V and 0 bases from J, the junction kept 5 bases outside the gene matches. In germline, CDR1 is SNHLY, CDR2 FYNNEI. DNA of the CDR3: TGTGCCAGCAAGGGACAGGCCAGCTCTGGGGCCAACGTCCTGACTTTC. Translated: CASKGQASSGANVLTF.

The gene calls are TRBV10-3 and TRBJ1-6; D gene uncertain. The germline V gene encodes CDR1 ENHRY and CDR2 SYGVKD. The CDR3 runs to 14 residues. The V and J ends lost 3 bases and 14 bases respectively, with 17 bases between them. CDR3 sequence (DNA): TGTGCCATCAGTGATCCCACCCCAGGCCGCACCCTCCACTTT. It translates to CAISDPTPGRTLHF.

The V gene is TRBV19, the J gene TRBJ1-2; the D gene is possibly TRBD1 (5 bases). V was shortened by 7 bases and J by 6 bases, with 12 bases between the two germline ends. CDR3 length equals 12 residues. CDR1 is LNHDA and CDR2 is SQIVND in the germline V gene (reference sequence). CDR3 amino acids: CASKLDTDGYTF. Here the CDR3 DNA reads TGTGCCAGTAAGTTGGACACCGATGGCTACACCTTC.

J is TRBJ1-5 and V is TRBV27, with 8 bases identical to TRBD1. V shed 5 bases, J shed 1 base, and the junction held 7 bases outside the gene matches. The CDR3 is made up of 16 amino acids. Germline CDR1 MNHEY, CDR2 SMNVEV (reference sequence). In nucleotides, the CDR3 is TGTGCCAGCAGTCCCGGACAGGGACGAAGCAATCAGCCCCAGCATTTT. Its translation is CASSPGQGRSNQPQHF.

V gene TRBV28 combines with J gene TRBJ1-2; maybe TRBD1 (5 bases). Germline CDR1 reads MDHEN; CDR2 reads SYDVKM. Trimming took 6 bases from V and 5 from J, leaving 19 bases between them. The CDR3 consists of 15 residues. CDR3 DNA sequence: TGTGCCAGCAGGGACCCGAACAGGCCGGGATATGGCTACACCTTC. Protein product: CASRDPNRPGYGYTF.

This sequence joins TRBV6-2 or TRBV6-3 and TRBJ2-1; D gene uncertain. This CDR3 is 14 amino acids long. CDR1 is MNHEY, CDR2 SVGEGT, per germline. V gave up 0 bases and J gave up 6 bases, with 9 bases separating them. For the CDR3, the DNA is TGTGCCAGCAGTTACTCGAGAAGGTCCAATGAGCAGTTCTTC. This codes for CASSYSRRSNEQFF.

A remark on this clone: The sample holds other DNA sequences that translate to the same CDR3. This rearrangement joins TRBV5-6 to TRBJ1-1; no clear D. V dropped 0 bases and J dropped 2 bases, with 2 bases sitting between them. This CDR3 contains 12 residues. Germline assignment: CDR1 SGHDT and CDR2 YYEEEE. The CDR3 loop reads CASSLVNTEAFF. Here the CDR3 DNA reads TGTGCCAGCAGCTTGGTCAACACTGAAGCTTTCTTT.

The J gene is TRBJ2-2, the V gene TRBV6-5; D gene uncertain. The CDR3 sequence is 12 residues long. Trimming removed 7 bases from V and 2 bases from J, with 5 bases in between. Germline loops: CDR1 MNHEY, CDR2 SVGAGI. CDR3: CASNFNTGELFF. Written as DNA, the CDR3 is TGTGCCAGCAACTTCAACACCGGGGAGCTGTTTTTT.

This sequence joins TRBV7-2 and TRBJ1-6; tentatively, D is TRBD1 (6 bases). The V end was cut by 1 base, the J end by 7 bases, with 11 bases between. The CDR3 is 15 amino acids. CDR1 SGHTA and CDR2 FQGNSA come from the germline V gene. CDR3 in DNA: TGTGCCAGCAGCTTAGAGGGGGTTGCGAATTCACCCCTCCACTTT. Its translation: CASSLEGVANSPLHF.

In regard to this clone: The germline gene is not matched at one end of the junction; a read error may be the cause. V and J are TRBV7-7 and TRBJ2-1; 11 bases align to TRBD2. This CDR3 contains 17 residues. The V gene's germline CDR1 is SSHAT and CDR2 FNYEAQ (reference sequence). CDR3 sequence reads: CASSLAFGSGGVGEQFF. The DNA of the CDR3 is TGTGCTAGCAGCTTAGCGTTTGGTAGCGGGGGGGTCGGTGAGCAGTTCTTC.

The CDR3 nucleotides read TGTGCCAGCACCCTACTCGTTACGGGACAGGGTTTCTCTGGGGCCAACGTCCTGACTTTC. Residues: CASTLLVTGQGFSGANVLTF. The chain carries TRBV7-6 and TRBJ2-6; 9 nucleotides match TRBD1. CDR3 length: 20 amino acids. Trimming at V came to 7 bases and at J to 0 bases, leaving 16 bases not matched to a gene. Germline loops: CDR1 SGHVS, CDR2 FNYEAQ.

J is TRBJ1-3 and V is TRBV4-1; D is unclear. The CDR3 is 15 amino acids. CDR1 and CDR2 from the germline V gene are MGHRA and YSYEKL. V lost 3 bases to trimming and J lost 2 bases, with 11 bases between them. The CDR3 nucleotides are TGCGCCAGCAGCCAGGATATCACAGCTGGAAACACCATATATTTT. It translates to CASSQDITAGNTIYF.

The chain is built from TRBV5-1 and TRBJ2-3; D is possibly TRBD1 (5 bases). Germline loops: CDR1 SGHRS, CDR2 YFSETQ. The CDR3 totals 14 residues. V was pared by 4 bases and J by 4 bases, with 13 bases between. The DNA for the CDR3 is TGCGCCAGCAGCACTAACGTAGGGGCAGATACGCAGTATTTT. It translates to CASSTNVGADTQYF.

Details on this clone: One junction end does not reproduce the germline sequence, and a read error may be involved. J is TRBJ1-6 and V is TRBV9; unclear D gene. Germline V CDR1 and CDR2: SGDLS, YYNGEE. CDR3 length: 20 amino acids. The chain's CDR3 is CASSVDPRTDGGLYSSPLHF. As DNA, the CDR3 is TGTGCCAGCAGCGTAGACCCGAGGACCGACGGAGGGTTGTATAGTTCACCCCTCCACTTT.

The rearrangement links TRBV6-5 to TRBJ2-1; 7 bases fit TRBD2. The V and J ends lost 6 bases and 3 bases, in that order; junction bases with no gene match: 8. Germline V gene sequence: CDR1 MNHEY, CDR2 SVGAGI. This CDR3 has 15 residues. The chain's CDR3 is CASRVGREGYNEQFF. CDR3 in DNA: TGTGCCAGCAGGGTGGGGAGGGAGGGCTACAATGAGCAGTTCTTC.

V and J are TRBV7-9 and TRBJ2-7; tentatively, D is TRBD2 (6 bases). This CDR3 contains 14 residues. Germline CDR1 SEHNR, CDR2 FQNEAQ (reference sequence). V shed 5 bases and J shed 5 bases, with 16 bases lying between them. In DNA, the CDR3 is TGTGCCAGCAGCCCGAGTGGAGGGCTGAACGAGCAGTACTTC. This encodes CASSPSGGLNEQYF.